A selection of T cell receptor beta chains follows, all from one sample in a study of response to subunit inactivated influenza vaccine. In TCRdb, the RT-PCR reads were re-called with MiXCR into one record per CDR3 protein. Found here are roughly 170,000 distinct CDR3 sequences, roughly 8.7% of them singletons; the top ten hold roughly 10%. Sample: non-naive T cells sorted from PBMCs, taken on the day of vaccination. The receptors originated from a man between 45 and 60 years old who received an inactivated influenza vaccine. Each CDR3 is given with its conserved first and last residue. Each record gives: V gene, J gene, clone size, D gene, CDR3 DNA, CDR3 protein. The D gene is left open where the match is weak. Size values are once, few and many counts, or a class for expanded clones, and some rows have none.

TRBV5-1	TRBJ2-7	few	-	TGCGCCAGCAGCTTGTTGTCTTTCGCGTCAGGATCCTACGAGCAGTACTTC	CASSLLSFASGSYEQYF
TRBV24-1	TRBJ2-7	few	-	TGTGCCACCAGTGACGGAAGGTTTAGTGAGCAGTACTTC	CATSDGRFSEQYF
TRBV20-1	TRBJ2-1	few	-	TGCAGTGCTAGAGATCTTCGGGTGGACGGAGGGGAGCAGTTCTTC	CSARDLRVDGGEQFF
TRBV20-1	TRBJ2-1	few	-	TGCAGATTCGACCGGTCCTACAATGAGCAGTTCTTC	CRFDRSYNEQFF
TRBV7-2	TRBJ2-3	-	-	TGTGCCAGCAGCATGGCAGCCACAGATACGCAGTATTTT	CASSMAATDTQYF
TRBV6-1	TRBJ1-1	few	-	TGTGCCAGCATGAGTCGGGGGAGAGGCACTGAAGCTTTCTTT	CASMSRGRGTEAFF
TRBV27	TRBJ2-3	few	TRBD2	TGTGCCAGCAAGCGGGGGGGCCTCACAGATACGCAGTATTTT	CASKRGGLTDTQYF
TRBV21-1	TRBJ2-7	-	-	TGTGCCAGCAGCAGCCCTGGAGCGCTTTCCTACGAGCAGTACTTC	CASSSPGALSYEQYF
TRBV27	TRBJ1-6	few	-	TGTGCCAGCAGTTCCTATCCACACTATAATTCACCCCTCCACTTT	CASSSYPHYNSPLHF
TRBV7-9	TRBJ2-2	medium-sized	-	TGTGCCAGCAGCCTCGGGACTTTCAACACCGGGGAGCTGTTTTTT	CASSLGTFNTGELFF
TRBV14	TRBJ2-5	few	TRBD1	TGTGCCAGCAGCCCCCGGGACAGGGTCAGGCCTGGGCAAGAGACCCAGTACTTC	CASSPRDRVRPGQETQYF
TRBV10-3	TRBJ2-7	-	TRBD1	TGTGCCGTAGGGACAGGGGGGTACGAGCAGTACTTC	CAVGTGGYEQYF
TRBV29-1	TRBJ1-2	-	-	TGCAGCGTTGAAGTCTCCTCGAGCTATGGCTACACCTTC	CSVEVSSSYGYTF
TRBV11-3	TRBJ1-1	-	-	TGTGCCAGCAGCTTGCAGGGTGAAGGCACTGAAGCTTTCTTT	CASSLQGEGTEAFF
TRBV7-2	TRBJ2-7	few	TRBD2	TGTGCCAGCAGTCGACTAGCGGGAGAAATGTACGAGCAGTACTTC	CASSRLAGEMYEQYF
TRBV20-1	TRBJ2-5	few	-	TGCAGTGCCCGTACTAGTGGTGGGGCAGAGACCCAGTACTTC	CSARTSGGAETQYF
TRBV20-1	TRBJ2-7	few	TRBD1	TGCAGTGCTTACAGGGGCGAGCAGTACTTC	CSAYRGEQYF
TRBV5-6	TRBJ1-6	few	-	TGTGCCAGCAGCTTGGCTTCAGGAAGATCACCCCTCCACTTT	CASSLASGRSPLHF
TRBV30	TRBJ2-7	-	TRBD1	TGTGCCTGGAGTAAGCCTTTCTGGGGACAGGGGTACGAGCAGTACTTC	CAWSKPFWGQGYEQYF
TRBV9	TRBJ2-3	many	-	TGTGCCAGCAGCGTAGTAGCCGGTAGCACAGATACGCAGTATTTT	CASSVVAGSTDTQYF
TRBV5-5	TRBJ2-3	-	-	TGTGCCAGCAGTTCCATGTGGTATACGCAGTATTTT	CASSSMWYTQYF
TRBV20-1	TRBJ2-7	few	-	TGCAGTGCTAGACTTAGGACAAACTCCTACGAGCAGTACTTC	CSARLRTNSYEQYF
TRBV6-2/TRBV6-3	TRBJ2-5	-	-	TGTGCCAGCAGTTTCTTTAGCGGAGAGACCCAGTACTTC	CASSFFSGETQYF
TRBV28	TRBJ2-7	-	-	TGTGCCAGCAGTCCAGGACTGTCCTTCTCCTACGAGCAGTACTTC	CASSPGLSFSYEQYF
TRBV5-1	TRBJ1-5	few	-	TGCGCCAGCAGCTCCTCGGGTCTTGGAGGTCAGCCCCAGCATTTT	CASSSSGLGGQPQHF